The subject of this entry is one T cell receptor beta chain. Its antigen is unknown. The CDR3 is 15 residues long. The V segment lost 4 bases and the J segment 1 base; nucleotides outside the gene matches: 7. Germline assignment: CDR1 MNHEY and CDR2 SVGAGI. The data originate from a study of T cells in tuberculosis. Findings and caveats of the study: Smaller distances to GMM-specific TCRs suggested their expansion in active tuberculosis. A GMM-specific repertoire classifier reached approximately 84% accuracy, AUROC 0.90. Selection depended on which cryopreserved specimens were available.

Produced via immunoSEQ multiplex PCR; TCRdb's table is partial and in-frame only. The sample records some 31,000 clones, about 92% being singletons. Time point noted: new active TB diagnosis, blood taken before or within 7 days of starting treatment. On average approximately 100,000 T cells per donor were immunosequenced. The material was PBMCs, obtained at tuberculosis diagnosis. The sequence came from an adult with tuberculosis. V is TRBV6-5 and J is TRBJ2-7, with TRBD2 identical over 7 bases. CDR3 region: CASSSLAVLSYEQYF. DNA of the CDR3: TGTGCCAGCAGTTCCCTAGCGGTCCTTTCCTACGAGCAGTACTTC.